The clone carrying this T cell receptor beta chain appeared many times. Its cognate antigen is unknown. V lost 11 bases and J 2 bases, leaving 15 bases between the germline ends. CDR3 length: 14 residues. These data come from a study of T-cell memory formation after mild COVID-19. Across the study: TCR clusters showed largely donor specificity. Whole-study results and caveats: Contracting clones from day 15 to 85 had balanced CD4/CD8; later expanders favoured CD4+. Some SARS-CoV-2-responding clones were already detected in memory before infection. CD8+ contracting clones occupied EMRA, while CD4+ ones occupied mainly CM and EM.

TCRdb re-called the 5' RACE reads with MiXCR, one entry per CDR3 protein. Of some 150,000 distinct CDR3 sequences listed, 6% to 7% are singletons. Sequenced: PBMCs or a T cell subset sorted from them (not recorded which). The chain employs TRBV12-3 or TRBV12-4 and TRBJ2-2; D tentatively reads TRBD1 or TRBD2 (5 bases each). This TCR came from an adult woman who had mild COVID-19 (a few samples of this study predate the infection). Cell type and time point are not known. The CDR3 here is CAGGLTRNTGELFF. The CDR3 DNA reads as TGTGCCGGGGGATTGACTCGTAACACCGGGGAGCTGTTTTTT.